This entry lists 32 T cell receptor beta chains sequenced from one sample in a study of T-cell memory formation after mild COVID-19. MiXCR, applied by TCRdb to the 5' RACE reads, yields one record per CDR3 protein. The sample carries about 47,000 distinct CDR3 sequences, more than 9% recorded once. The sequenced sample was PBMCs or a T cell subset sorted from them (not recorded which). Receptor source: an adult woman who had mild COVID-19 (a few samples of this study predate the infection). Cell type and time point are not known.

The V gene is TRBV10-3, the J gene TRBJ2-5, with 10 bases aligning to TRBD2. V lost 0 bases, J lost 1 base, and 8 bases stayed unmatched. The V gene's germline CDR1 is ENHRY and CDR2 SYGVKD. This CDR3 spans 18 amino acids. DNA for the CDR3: TGTGCCATCAGTGAGTCGAATCCGGGACTAGCGTTCCAAGAGACCCAGTACTTC. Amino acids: CAISESNPGLAFQETQYF.

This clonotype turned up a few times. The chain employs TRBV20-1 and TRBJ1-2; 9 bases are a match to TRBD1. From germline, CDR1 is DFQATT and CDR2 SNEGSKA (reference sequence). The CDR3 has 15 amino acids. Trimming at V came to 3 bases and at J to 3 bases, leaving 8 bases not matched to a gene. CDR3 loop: CSARNRDRVDYGYTF. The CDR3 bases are TGCAGTGCTAGGAACCGGGACAGGGTGGACTATGGCTACACCTTC.

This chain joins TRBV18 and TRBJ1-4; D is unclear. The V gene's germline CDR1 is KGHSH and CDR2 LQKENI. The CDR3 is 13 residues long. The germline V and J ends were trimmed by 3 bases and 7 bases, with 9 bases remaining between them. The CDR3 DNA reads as TGTGCCAGCTCACCGATTGTACGTGAAAAACTGTTTTTT. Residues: CASSPIVREKLFF. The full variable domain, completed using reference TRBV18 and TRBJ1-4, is NAGVMQNPRHLVRRRGQEARLRCSPMKGHSHVYWYRQLPEEGLKFMVYLQKENIIDESGMPKERFSAEFPKEGPSILRIQQVVRGDSAAYFCASSPIVREKLFFGSGTQLSVL.

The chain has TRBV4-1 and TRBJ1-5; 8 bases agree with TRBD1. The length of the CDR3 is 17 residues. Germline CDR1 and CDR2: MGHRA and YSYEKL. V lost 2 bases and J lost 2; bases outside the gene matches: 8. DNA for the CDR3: TGCGCCAGCAGCCAACACCCCAGGGGGCTGGGCAATCAGCCCCAGCATTTT. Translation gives CASSQHPRGLGNQPQHF.

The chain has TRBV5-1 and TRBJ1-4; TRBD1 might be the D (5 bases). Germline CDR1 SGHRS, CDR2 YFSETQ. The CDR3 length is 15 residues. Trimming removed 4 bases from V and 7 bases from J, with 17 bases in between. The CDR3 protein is CASSRLGAGGEKLFF. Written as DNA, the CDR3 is TGCGCCAGCAGCCGGTTAGGGGCGGGAGGTGAAAAACTGTTTTTT.

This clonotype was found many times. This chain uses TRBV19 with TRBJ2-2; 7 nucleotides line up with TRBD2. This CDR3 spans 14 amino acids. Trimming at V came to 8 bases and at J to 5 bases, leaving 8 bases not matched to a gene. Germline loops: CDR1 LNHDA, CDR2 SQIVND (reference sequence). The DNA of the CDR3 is TGTGCCAGTTTTTCCACGGGAGGTACCGGGGAGCTGTTTTTT. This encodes CASFSTGGTGELFF. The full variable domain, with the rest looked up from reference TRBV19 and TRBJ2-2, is DGGITQSPKYLFRKEGQNVTLSCEQNLNHDAMYWYRQDPGQGLRLIYYSQIVNDFQKGDIAEGYSVSREKKESFPLTVTSAQKNPTAFYLCASFSTGGTGELFFGEGSRLTVL.

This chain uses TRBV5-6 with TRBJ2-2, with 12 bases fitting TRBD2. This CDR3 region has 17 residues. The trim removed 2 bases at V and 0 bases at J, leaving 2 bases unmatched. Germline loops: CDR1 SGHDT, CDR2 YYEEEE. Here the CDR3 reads CASSLLAGGANTGELFF. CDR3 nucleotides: TGTGCCAGCAGCTTACTAGCGGGGGGCGCGAACACCGGGGAGCTGTTTTTT.

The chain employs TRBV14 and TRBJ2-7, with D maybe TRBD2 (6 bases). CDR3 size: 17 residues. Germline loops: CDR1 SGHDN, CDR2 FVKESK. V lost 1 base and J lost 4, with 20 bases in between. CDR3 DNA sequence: TGTGCCAGCAGCCAAGTCCTCGGCGGGGCGAAGGGGTACGAGCAGTACTTC. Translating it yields CASSQVLGGAKGYEQYF.

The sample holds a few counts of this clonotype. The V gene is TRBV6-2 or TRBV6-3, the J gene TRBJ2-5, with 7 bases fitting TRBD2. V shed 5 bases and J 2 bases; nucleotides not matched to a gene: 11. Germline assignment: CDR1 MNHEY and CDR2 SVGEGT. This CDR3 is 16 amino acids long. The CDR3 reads CASSLGASGPQETQYF. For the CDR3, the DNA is TGTGCCAGCAGTCTAGGGGCTAGCGGACCACAAGAGACCCAGTACTTC.

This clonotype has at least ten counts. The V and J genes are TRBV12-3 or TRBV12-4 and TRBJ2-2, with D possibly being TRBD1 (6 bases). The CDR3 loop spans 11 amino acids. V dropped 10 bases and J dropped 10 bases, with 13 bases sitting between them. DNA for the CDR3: TGTGCCATCTCAGGGGAGAAGGAGCTGTTTTTT. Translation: CAISGEKELFF.

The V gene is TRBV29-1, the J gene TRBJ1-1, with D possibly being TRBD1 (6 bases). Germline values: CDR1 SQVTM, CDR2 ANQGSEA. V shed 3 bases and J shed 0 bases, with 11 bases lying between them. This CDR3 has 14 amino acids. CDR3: CSVDPGALNTEAFF. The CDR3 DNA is TGCAGCGTTGATCCGGGGGCATTGAACACTGAAGCTTTCTTT.

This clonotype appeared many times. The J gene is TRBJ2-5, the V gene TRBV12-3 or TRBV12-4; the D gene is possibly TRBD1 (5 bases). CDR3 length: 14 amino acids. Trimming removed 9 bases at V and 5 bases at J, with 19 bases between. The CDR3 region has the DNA TGTGCCAGTCTTCAGGGTTATGGGGTGGAGACCCAGTACTTC. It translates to CASLQGYGVETQYF.

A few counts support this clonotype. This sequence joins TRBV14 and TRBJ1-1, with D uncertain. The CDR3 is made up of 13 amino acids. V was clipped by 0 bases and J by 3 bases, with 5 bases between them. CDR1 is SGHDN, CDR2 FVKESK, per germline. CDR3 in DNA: TGTGCCAGCAGCCAAGAACGGGACACTGAAGCTTTCTTT. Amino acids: CASSQERDTEAFF.

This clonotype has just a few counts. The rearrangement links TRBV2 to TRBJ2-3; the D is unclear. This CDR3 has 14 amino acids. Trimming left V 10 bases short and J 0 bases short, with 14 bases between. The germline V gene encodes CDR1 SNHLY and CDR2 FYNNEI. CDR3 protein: CAIPTAESTDTQYF. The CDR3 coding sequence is TGTGCCATCCCCACAGCCGAGAGCACAGATACGCAGTATTTT. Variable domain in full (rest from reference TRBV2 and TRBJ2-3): EPEVTQTPSHQVTQMGQEVILRCVPISNHLYFYWYRQILGQKVEFLVSFYNNEISEKSEIFDDQFSVERPDGSNFTLKIRSTKLEDSAMYFCAIPTAESTDTQYFGPGTRLTVL.

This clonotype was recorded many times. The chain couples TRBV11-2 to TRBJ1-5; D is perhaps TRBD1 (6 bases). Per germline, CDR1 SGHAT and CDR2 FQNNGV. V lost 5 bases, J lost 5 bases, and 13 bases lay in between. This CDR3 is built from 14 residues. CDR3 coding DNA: TGTGCCAGCAGCCGTACAGGGATGGATCAGCCCCAGCATTTT. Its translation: CASSRTGMDQPQHF.

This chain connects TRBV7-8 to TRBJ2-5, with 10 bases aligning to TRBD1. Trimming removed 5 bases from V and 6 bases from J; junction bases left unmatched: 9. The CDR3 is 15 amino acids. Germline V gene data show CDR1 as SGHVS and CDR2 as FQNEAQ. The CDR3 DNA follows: TGTGCCAGCAGCGGGTTGACAGGGGGCATCAAGACCCAGTACTTC. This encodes CASSGLTGGIKTQYF.

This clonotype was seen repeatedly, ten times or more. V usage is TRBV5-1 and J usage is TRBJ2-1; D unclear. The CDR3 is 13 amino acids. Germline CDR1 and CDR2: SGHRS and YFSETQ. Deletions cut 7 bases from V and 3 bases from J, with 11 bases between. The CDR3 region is CASAPKLYNEQFF. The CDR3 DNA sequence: TGCGCCAGCGCCCCCAAGCTCTACAATGAGCAGTTCTTC.

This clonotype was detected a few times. This CDR3 is CASRLGQTYGYTF. The DNA for the CDR3 is TGTGCCAGCAGACTGGGACAGACCTATGGCTACACCTTC. The chain has TRBV6-5 and TRBJ1-2; 7 bases line up with TRBD1. This CDR3 is built from 13 residues. Germline V lookup: CDR1 MNHEY, CDR2 SVGAGI. The ends lost 6 bases at V and 4 bases at J; junction bases unmatched: 5.

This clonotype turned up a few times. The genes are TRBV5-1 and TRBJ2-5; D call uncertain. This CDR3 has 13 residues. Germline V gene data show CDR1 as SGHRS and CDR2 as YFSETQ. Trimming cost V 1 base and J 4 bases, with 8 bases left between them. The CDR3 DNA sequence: TGCGCCAGCAGCTTGCAAGGGTTAGAGACCCAGTACTTC. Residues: CASSLQGLETQYF.

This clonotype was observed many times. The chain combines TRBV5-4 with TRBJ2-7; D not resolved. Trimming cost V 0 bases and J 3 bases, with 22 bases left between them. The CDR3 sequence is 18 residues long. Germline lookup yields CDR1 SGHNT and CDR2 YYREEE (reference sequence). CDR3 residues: CASSLAAKRSVALYEQYF. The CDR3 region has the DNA TGTGCCAGCAGCTTGGCGGCGAAGAGGTCGGTGGCACTCTACGAGCAGTACTTC.

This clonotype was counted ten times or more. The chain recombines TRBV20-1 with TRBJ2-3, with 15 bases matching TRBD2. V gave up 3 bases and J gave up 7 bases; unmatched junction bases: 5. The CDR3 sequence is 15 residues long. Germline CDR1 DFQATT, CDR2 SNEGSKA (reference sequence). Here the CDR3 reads CSASDGLAGGYTQYF. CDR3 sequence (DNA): TGCAGTGCTAGTGACGGACTAGCGGGGGGGTATACGCAGTATTTT.

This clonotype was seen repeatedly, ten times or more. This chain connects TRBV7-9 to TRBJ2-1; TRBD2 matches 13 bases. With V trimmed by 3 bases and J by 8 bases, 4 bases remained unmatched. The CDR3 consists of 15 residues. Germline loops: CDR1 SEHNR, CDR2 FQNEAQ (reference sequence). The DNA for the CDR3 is TGTGCCAGCAGCTTCGGACTAGCGGGAGTATATGAGCAGTTCTTC. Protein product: CASSFGLAGVYEQFF.

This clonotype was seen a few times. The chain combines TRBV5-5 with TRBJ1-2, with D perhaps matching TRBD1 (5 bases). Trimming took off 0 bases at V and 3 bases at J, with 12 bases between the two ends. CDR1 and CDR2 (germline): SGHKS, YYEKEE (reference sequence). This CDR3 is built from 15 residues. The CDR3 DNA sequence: TGTGCCAGCAGCTTGGTCGGGCAGGGCTACTATGGCTACACCTTC. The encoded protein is CASSLVGQGYYGYTF.

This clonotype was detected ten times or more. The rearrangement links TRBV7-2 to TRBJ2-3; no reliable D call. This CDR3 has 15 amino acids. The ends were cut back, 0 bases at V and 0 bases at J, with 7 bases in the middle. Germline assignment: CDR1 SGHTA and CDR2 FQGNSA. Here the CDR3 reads CASSLAGTSTDTQYF. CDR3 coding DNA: TGTGCCAGCAGCTTAGCGGGAACTAGCACAGATACGCAGTATTTT.

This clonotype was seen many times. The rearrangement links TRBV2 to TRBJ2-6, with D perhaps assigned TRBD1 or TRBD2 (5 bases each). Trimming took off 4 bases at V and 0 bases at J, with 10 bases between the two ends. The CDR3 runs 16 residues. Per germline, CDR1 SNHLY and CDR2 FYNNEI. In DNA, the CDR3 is TGTGCCAGCAGTGGGGCCGGGGCCTCTGGGGCCAACGTCCTGACTTTC. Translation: CASSGAGASGANVLTF.

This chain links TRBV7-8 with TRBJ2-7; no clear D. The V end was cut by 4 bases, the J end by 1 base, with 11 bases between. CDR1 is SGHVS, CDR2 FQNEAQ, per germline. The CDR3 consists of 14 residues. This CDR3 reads CASSYGSNSYEQYF. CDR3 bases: TGTGCCAGCAGCTATGGGTCTAATTCCTACGAGCAGTACTTC.

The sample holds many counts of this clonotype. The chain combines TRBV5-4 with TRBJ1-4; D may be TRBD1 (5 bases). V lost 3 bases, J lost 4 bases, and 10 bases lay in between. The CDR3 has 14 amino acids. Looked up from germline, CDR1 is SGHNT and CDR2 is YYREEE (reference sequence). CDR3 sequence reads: CASSSGTGNEKLFF. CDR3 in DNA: TGTGCCAGCAGCTCTGGGACGGGTAATGAAAAACTGTTTTTT.

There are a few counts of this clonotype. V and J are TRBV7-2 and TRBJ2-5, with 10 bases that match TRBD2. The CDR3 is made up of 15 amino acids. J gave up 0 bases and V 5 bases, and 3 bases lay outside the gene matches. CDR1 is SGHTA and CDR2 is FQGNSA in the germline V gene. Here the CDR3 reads CASSPGLANQETQYF. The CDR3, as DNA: TGTGCCAGCAGCCCGGGACTAGCGAACCAAGAGACCCAGTACTTC.

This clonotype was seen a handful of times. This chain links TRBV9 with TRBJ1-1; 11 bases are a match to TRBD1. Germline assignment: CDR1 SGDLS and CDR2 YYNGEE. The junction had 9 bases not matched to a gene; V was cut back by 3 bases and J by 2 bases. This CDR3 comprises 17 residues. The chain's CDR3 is CASSDNRDRGSNTEAFF. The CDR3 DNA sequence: TGTGCCAGCAGCGATAACCGGGACAGGGGGTCTAACACTGAAGCTTTCTTT.

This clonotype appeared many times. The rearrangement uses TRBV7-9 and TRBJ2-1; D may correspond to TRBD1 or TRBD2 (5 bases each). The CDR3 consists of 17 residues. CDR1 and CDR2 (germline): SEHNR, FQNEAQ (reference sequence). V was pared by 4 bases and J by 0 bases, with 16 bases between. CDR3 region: CASSSVVGVSSYNEQFF. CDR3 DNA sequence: TGTGCCAGCAGCTCCGTAGTGGGGGTTAGCTCCTACAATGAGCAGTTCTTC.

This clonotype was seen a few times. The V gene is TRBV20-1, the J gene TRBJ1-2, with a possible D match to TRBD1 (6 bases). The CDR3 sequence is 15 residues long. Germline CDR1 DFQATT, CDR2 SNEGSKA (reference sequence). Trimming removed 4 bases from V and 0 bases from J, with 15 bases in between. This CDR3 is CSATRTELSNYGYTF. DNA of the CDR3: TGCAGTGCTACACGGACAGAATTATCTAACTATGGCTACACCTTC.

DNA for the CDR3: TGTGCCAGCAGCTCCAGCGGGGGACAGGGGTTGGGGGAGCAGTTCTTC. This gives the protein CASSSSGGQGLGEQFF. The chain joins TRBV11-2 to TRBJ2-1; 10 positions match TRBD1. The CDR3 consists of 16 residues. Germline lookup yields CDR1 SGHAT and CDR2 FQNNGV. The J segment lost 10 bases and the V segment lost 4 bases, leaving 13 bases of the junction unmatched.